The 13 T cell receptor beta chains presented below share a single source sample, sequenced in a study of a mutant IDH1 vaccine in newly diagnosed glioma. Generated by immunoSEQ multiplex PCR, the TCRdb table keeps only in-frame clones and is missing some. The sample has 25,000 to 35,000 clones, roughly four fifths seen once. The sample's time point: baseline, week 1 (first vaccination visit). Documented treatment: pre-vaccination baseline after standard-of-care therapy. The sequencing here drew on PBMCs, taken from a glioma patient treated with radiotherapy, temozolomide or both. Source of these receptors: a man aged 25 to 40 with glioma.

The chain is built from TRBV6-4 and TRBJ2-7; 9 bases are a match to TRBD2. From germline, CDR1 is MRHNA and CDR2 SNTAGT. The V and J ends lost 6 bases and 2 bases, in that order; junction bases with no gene match: 11. CDR3 length: 16 residues. The chain's CDR3 is CASRDLAGKGTYEQYF. In nucleotides, the CDR3 is TGTGCCAGCAGGGATCTAGCGGGGAAAGGTACCTACGAGCAGTACTTC.

J is TRBJ1-2 and V is TRBV19, with 8 bases lining up with TRBD1. CDR1 LNHDA and CDR2 SQIVND come from the germline V gene (reference sequence). CDR3 size: 14 residues. Trimming cost V 9 bases and J 4 bases; bases outside gene matches: 10. CDR3 region: CASNRGSFGYGYTF. DNA of the CDR3: TGTGCCAGCAACAGGGGGTCGTTCGGCTATGGCTACACCTTC.

In this sample, this clone turned up once. V usage is TRBV29-1 and J usage is TRBJ2-1; 10 nucleotides agree with TRBD2. V was clipped by 8 bases and J by 3 bases; unmatched bases: 4. Germline assignment: CDR1 SQVTM and CDR2 ANQGSEA. The CDR3 extends over 13 amino acids. In DNA form, the CDR3 reads TGCAGCCTGAGCGGGAGGGACTACAATGAGCAGTTCTTC. It specifies CSLSGRDYNEQFF.

The chain recombines TRBV18 with TRBJ2-6; D could derive from TRBD1 or TRBD2 (5 bases each). This CDR3 comprises 19 residues. The V gene's germline CDR1 is KGHSH and CDR2 LQKENI. V was shortened by 3 bases and J by 1 base, with 19 bases between the two germline ends. CDR3 nucleotides: TGTGCCAGCTCACCGCCGGGACGGCTAAGGGAGTCTGGGGCCAACGTCCTGACTTTC. Translating gives CASSPPGRLRESGANVLTF. The full variable domain, in which reference TRBV18 and TRBJ2-6 provide the parts outside the CDR3, is NAGVMQNPRHLVRRRGQEARLRCSPMKGHSHVYWYRQLPEEGLKFMVYLQKENIIDESGMPKERFSAEFPKEGPSILRIQQVVRGDSAAYFCASSPPGRLRESGANVLTFGAGSRLTVL.

CDR3 nucleotide sequence: TGTGCCAGCAGTGATAACCGGCTCGCCTACGAGCAGTACTTC. This encodes CASSDNRLAYEQYF. The chain links TRBV2 to TRBJ2-5; D unclear. Judging by the DNA end, TRBJ2-7 fits better; the J call may be wrong. The CDR3 is made up of 14 amino acids. The germline V gene encodes CDR1 SNHLY and CDR2 FYNNEI.

This clone is a singleton in its sample. J is TRBJ2-1 and V is TRBV6-6; unclear D gene. The CDR3 extends over 10 amino acids. The germline CDR1 and CDR2 sequences are MNHNY and SVGAGI (reference sequence). Trimming cost V 8 bases and J 5 bases, with 4 bases left between them. The CDR3 loop reads CASGNNEQFF. In nucleotides, the CDR3 is TGTGCCAGCGGCAACAATGAGCAGTTCTTC.

The sample holds a few counts of this clone. The rearrangement links TRBV2 to TRBJ2-7, with a weak D call TRBD2 (6 bases). V was clipped by 3 bases and J by 7 bases, with 7 bases between them. The CDR3 runs 11 residues. Germline CDR1 SNHLY, CDR2 FYNNEI. CDR3 DNA: TGTGCCAGCAGTGATCTAGCGGAGCAGTACTTC. Translation: CASSDLAEQYF.

V is TRBV10-2 and J is TRBJ1-3; D not resolved. The V end lost 0 bases, the J end lost 0 bases, and 24 bases lay between the germline ends. CDR1 is WSHSY, CDR2 SAAADI, per germline. This CDR3 has 21 residues. The CDR3 reads CASSESTNAGRNSRSGNTIYF. CDR3 sequence (DNA): TGCGCCAGCAGTGAGTCGACTAATGCCGGACGAAACTCACGCTCTGGAAACACCATATATTTT.

This chain uses TRBV19 with TRBJ1-1; 7 bases are shared with TRBD1. Germline loops: CDR1 LNHDA, CDR2 SQIVND (reference sequence). The ends lost 6 bases at V and 1 base at J; junction bases unmatched: 5. There are 14 residues in the CDR3. CDR3 DNA sequence: TGTGCCAGTAGCCCCAGGGGGGCGAACACTGAAGCTTTCTTT. Translating it yields CASSPRGANTEAFF.

This rearrangement joins TRBV10-3 to TRBJ2-7, with D maybe TRBD2 (6 bases). The CDR3 runs 12 residues. V lost 0 bases and J 9 bases, leaving 9 bases between the germline ends. Germline V gene data show CDR1 as ENHRY and CDR2 as SYGVKD. CDR3 residues: CAISESLAVQYF. The CDR3 DNA reads as TGTGCCATCAGTGAGTCGTTAGCGGTGCAGTACTTC.

This clone was counted only a few times. V is TRBV30 and J is TRBJ1-1; a weak D match, TRBD1 (5 bases). V lost 0 bases and J lost 1, with 12 bases in between. The germline CDR1 and CDR2 sequences are GTSNPN and SVGIG (reference sequence). The CDR3 sequence is 15 residues long. The chain's CDR3 is CAWSVWGLGNTEAFF. CDR3 coding DNA: TGTGCCTGGAGTGTCTGGGGACTAGGGAACACTGAAGCTTTCTTT.

The rearrangement joins TRBV6-1 to TRBJ2-2, with 12 bases identical to TRBD2. There are 16 residues in the CDR3. Germline trimming cut 4 bases from V and 0 bases from J; bases unmatched to any gene: 0. CDR1 MNHNS and CDR2 SASEGT come from the germline V gene. CDR3 region: CASSGLAGANTGELFF. DNA of the CDR3: TGTGCCAGCAGTGGACTAGCGGGGGCGAACACCGGGGAGCTGTTTTTT.

The chain employs TRBV7-6 and TRBJ2-5; D uncertain. The V gene lost 5 bases and the J gene lost 2 bases, with 6 bases spanning the gap. Germline lookup yields CDR1 SGHVS and CDR2 FNYEAQ. The CDR3 totals 12 residues. CDR3 sequence: CASSPPQETQYF. The CDR3 DNA reads as TGTGCCAGCAGCCCCCCACAAGAGACCCAGTACTTC.